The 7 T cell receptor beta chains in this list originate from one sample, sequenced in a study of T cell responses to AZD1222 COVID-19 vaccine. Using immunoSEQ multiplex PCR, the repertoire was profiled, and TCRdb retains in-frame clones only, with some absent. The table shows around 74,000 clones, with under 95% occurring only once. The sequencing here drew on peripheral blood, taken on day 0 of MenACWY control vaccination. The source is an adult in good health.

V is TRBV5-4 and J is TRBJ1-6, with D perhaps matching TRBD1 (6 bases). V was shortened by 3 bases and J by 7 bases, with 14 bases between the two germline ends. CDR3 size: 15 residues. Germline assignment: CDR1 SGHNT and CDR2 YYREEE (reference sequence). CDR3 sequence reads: CASSSQGRINSPLHF. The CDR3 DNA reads TGTGCCAGCAGCTCACAGGGAAGGATAAATTCACCCCTCCACTTT. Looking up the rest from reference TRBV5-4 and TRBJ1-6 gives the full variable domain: ETGVTQSPTHLIKTRGQQVTLRCSSQSGHNTVSWYQQALGQGPQFIFQYYREEENGRGNFPPRFSGLQFPNYSSELNVNALELDDSALYLCASSSQGRINSPLHFGNGTRLTVT.

The CDR3 is CASSLETGASYEQYF. CDR3 coding DNA: TGTGCCAGCAGCTTAGAGACAGGGGCCTCCTACGAGCAGTACTTC. V gene TRBV7-2 combines with J gene TRBJ2-7; 8 bases agree with TRBD1. Germline CDR1 is SGHTA and CDR2 is FQGNSA. The CDR3 covers 15 residues. Germline trimming cut 1 base from V and 0 bases from J; bases unmatched to any gene: 2.

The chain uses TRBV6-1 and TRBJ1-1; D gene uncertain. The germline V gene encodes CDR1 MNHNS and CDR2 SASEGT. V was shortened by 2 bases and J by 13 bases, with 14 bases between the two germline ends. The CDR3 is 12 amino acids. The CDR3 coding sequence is TGTGCCAGCAGTGAAAGTGGAGCAAAAGGTTTCTTT. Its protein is CASSESGAKGFF.

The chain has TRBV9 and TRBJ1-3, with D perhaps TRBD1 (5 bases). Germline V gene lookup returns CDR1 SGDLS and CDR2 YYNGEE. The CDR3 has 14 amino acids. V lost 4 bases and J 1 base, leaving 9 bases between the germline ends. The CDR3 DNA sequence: TGTGCCAGCAGCCGTGGGGGATCTGGAAACACCATATATTTT. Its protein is CASSRGGSGNTIYF.

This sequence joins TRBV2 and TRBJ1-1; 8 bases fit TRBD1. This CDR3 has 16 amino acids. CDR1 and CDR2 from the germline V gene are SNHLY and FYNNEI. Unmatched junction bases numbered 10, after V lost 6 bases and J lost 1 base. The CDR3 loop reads CASRTGTGRGNTEAFF. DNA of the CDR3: TGTGCCAGCAGGACAGGGACAGGCCGGGGGAACACTGAAGCTTTCTTT.

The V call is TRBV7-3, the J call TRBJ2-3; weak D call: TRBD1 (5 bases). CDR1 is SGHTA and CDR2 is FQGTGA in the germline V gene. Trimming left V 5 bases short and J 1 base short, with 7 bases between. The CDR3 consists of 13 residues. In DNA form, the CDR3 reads TGTGCCAGCAGCATACAGGGCACAGATACGCAGTATTTT. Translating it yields CASSIQGTDTQYF.

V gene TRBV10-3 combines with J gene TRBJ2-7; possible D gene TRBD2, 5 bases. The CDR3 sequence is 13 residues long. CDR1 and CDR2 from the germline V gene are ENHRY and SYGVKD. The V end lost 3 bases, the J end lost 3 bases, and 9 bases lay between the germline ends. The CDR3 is CAISDPDFYEQYF. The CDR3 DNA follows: TGTGCCATCAGTGACCCGGACTTCTACGAGCAGTACTTC.